The text below deals with one TCR beta chain. Its antigen remains unknown. The record originates from a study of cytomegalovirus exposure and HLA in healthy donors. Study-level results: In a later analysis, specific HLA alleles were associated with around 17,000 TCR beta sequences at a 0.05 false discovery rate. TCR association rates varied by HLA locus in a later analysis, with DRB1 highest and HLA-C lowest. Most subjects had HLA-A and HLA-B alleles reportedly predicted accurately by TCR beta sequences.

60 Vbeta and 13 Jbeta primers were used in PCR. Libraries were prepared by immunoSEQ multiplex PCR; TCRdb keeps only in-frame clonotypes and omits some of them. This table holds around 70,000 clones, 74% found once. Germline CDR1 reads MDHEN; CDR2 reads SYDVKM. V lost 6 bases, J lost 3 bases, and 5 bases stayed unmatched. There are 14 residues in the CDR3. The chain has TRBV28 and TRBJ2-7; the match to TRBD2 covers 10 bases. The sample comprised PBMCs. This clonotype was obtained from a human donor in good health. The CDR3 spells CASRKGLAVYEQYF. As DNA, the CDR3 is TGTGCCAGCAGGAAAGGACTAGCGGTCTACGAGCAGTACTTC.